There are many counts of the clone carrying this TCR beta chain. Among all donors, each was a healthy Caucasian. The data originate from a study of identical twins. cDNA carried unique molecular identifiers, and a universal primer site was added by template switching. Via MiXCR, TCRdb re-called the 5' RACE reads, giving one row per CDR3 protein. The table records fewer than 450,000 distinct CDR3 sequences, approximately 8.7% of them present only once. Per the germline V gene, CDR1 is SQVTM and CDR2 is ANQGSEA. Trimming at V came to 3 bases and at J to 6 bases, leaving 10 bases not matched to a gene. The length of the CDR3 is 15 residues.

This TCR came from a woman in her forties or fifties in good health. What was sequenced was naive T cells sorted from blood. V and J are TRBV29-1 and TRBJ2-1; 8 bases are shared with TRBD2. In nucleotides, the CDR3 is TGCAGCGTTGAGGGTTATAGCGGGAAACTCAATGAGCAGTTCTTC. Amino acids: CSVEGYSGKLNEQFF.